The 15 T cell receptor beta chains below were found in one sample sequenced in a study of T cell responses to AZD1222 COVID-19 vaccine. Profiling relied on immunoSEQ multiplex PCR, and the TCRdb table lists in-frame clones only, not all of them. The sample has over 110,000 clones, around 94% seen once. The source material was peripheral blood, sampled 28 days after the second AZD1222 dose. The receptors shown here come from an adult who received the AZD1222 COVID-19 vaccine.

The chain uses TRBV6-5 and TRBJ1-5, with D perhaps TRBD1 (5 bases). With 0 bases removed from V and 7 bases from J, the gap between germline ends came to 13 bases. Germline V gene data show CDR1 as MNHEY and CDR2 as SVGAGI. The CDR3 contains 15 residues. DNA of the CDR3: TGTGCCAGCAGTTACTCGTCCGACAGCGGACAGCCCCAGCATTTT. It specifies CASSYSSDSGQPQHF.

As for this clone: The junction departs from the called germline gene at one end, perhaps through a read error. The CDR3 protein is CASSQAEVSRANVLTF. The CDR3 DNA reads TGCGCCAGCAGCCAAGCCGAGGTCTCTAGGGCCAACGTCCTGACTTTC. The gene calls are TRBV4-1 and TRBJ2-6; D is unclear. CDR1 is MGHRA, CDR2 YSYEKL, per germline. This CDR3 has 16 amino acids.

The sample holds a few counts of this clone. The rearrangement joins TRBV7-9 to TRBJ1-3; TRBD1 matches at 9 bases. The ends lost 3 bases at V and 0 bases at J; junction bases unmatched: 3. Per the germline V gene, CDR1 is SEHNR and CDR2 is FQNEAQ (reference sequence). The CDR3 has 16 residues. For the CDR3, the DNA is TGTGCCAGCAGCTTTCCGACAGGGGGCTCTGGAAACACCATATATTTT. It yields the protein CASSFPTGGSGNTIYF.

The rearrangement links TRBV5-1 to TRBJ2-2, with D unresolved. Germline-derived CDR1 and CDR2 are SGHRS and YFSETQ. Deletions cut 0 bases from V and 2 bases from J, with 11 bases between. The CDR3 runs 16 residues. The CDR3 spells CASSLGAPGNTGELFF. The CDR3 DNA reads as TGCGCCAGCAGCTTGGGGGCTCCCGGCAACACCGGGGAGCTGTTTTTT.

This rearrangement joins TRBV7-9 to TRBJ1-2, with 10 bases that match TRBD1. The length of the CDR3 is 15 residues. CDR1 and CDR2 (germline): SEHNR, FQNEAQ (reference sequence). Trimming removed 3 bases from V and 1 base from J; junction bases left unmatched: 2. DNA for the CDR3: TGTGCCAGCAGCTTCGGGACAGGGGTTAACTATGGCTACACCTTC. Its protein product is CASSFGTGVNYGYTF.

The chain employs TRBV7-2 and TRBJ1-6; D perhaps matches TRBD1 (6 bases). V lost 1 base and J 4 bases, leaving 11 bases between the germline ends. CDR3 length equals 16 residues. In germline, CDR1 is SGHTA, CDR2 FQGNSA. CDR3 coding DNA: TGTGCCAGCAGCTTAGTCACGGGACATTATAATTCACCCCTCCACTTT. The encoded protein is CASSLVTGHYNSPLHF.

This rearrangement joins TRBV2 to TRBJ1-1, with D perhaps TRBD1 (6 bases). Germline CDR1 is SNHLY and CDR2 is FYNNEI. The CDR3 runs to 13 residues. Trimming removed 8 bases from V and 1 base from J, with 11 bases in between. The CDR3 bases are TGTGCCAGCCGCGGACAGCCGAACACTGAAGCTTTCTTT. Translation gives CASRGQPNTEAFF.

The chain carries TRBV2 and TRBJ1-1; possibly TRBD1 for D (5 bases). CDR1 is SNHLY and CDR2 is FYNNEI in the germline V gene. The CDR3 loop spans 13 amino acids. The V and J ends lost 5 bases and 4 bases respectively, with 11 bases between them. The CDR3 is CASSRGEGTEAFF. CDR3 DNA: TGTGCCAGCAGTAGGGGCGAGGGCACTGAAGCTTTCTTT.

V gene TRBV5-1 combines with J gene TRBJ1-1; 7 positions agree with TRBD1. CDR1 and CDR2 from the germline V gene are SGHRS and YFSETQ. V gave up 3 bases and J gave up 6 bases; unmatched junction bases: 2. This CDR3 contains 12 residues. CDR3 sequence: CASSSTGSEAFF. CDR3 nucleotide sequence: TGCGCCAGCAGCTCGACAGGGTCTGAAGCTTTCTTT.

A note on this clone: This sample also contains other DNA sequences that code for the same CDR3. V is TRBV19 and J is TRBJ1-5; D call uncertain. Trimming pared 3 bases from V and 2 bases from J, leaving 8 bases between. Per germline, CDR1 LNHDA and CDR2 SQIVND (reference sequence). The CDR3 runs 14 residues. The CDR3 is CASSIRGGNQPQHF. DNA for the CDR3: TGTGCCAGTAGTATTCGGGGAGGCAATCAGCCCCAGCATTTT.

CDR3 sequence: CASSLIFSGRAHEQFF. CDR3 DNA: TGTGCCAGCAGCTTAATTTTTAGCGGGAGGGCCCATGAGCAGTTCTTC. V is TRBV11-2 and J is TRBJ2-1; 11 nucleotides match TRBD2. The germline gives CDR1 SGHAT, CDR2 FQNNGV. V was clipped by 2 bases and J by 8 bases; unmatched bases: 8. There are 16 residues in the CDR3. Full variable domain (outside the CDR3, taken from reference TRBV11-2 and TRBJ2-1): EAGVAQSPRYKIIEKRQSVAFWCNPISGHATLYWYQQILGQGPKLLIQFQNNGVVDDSQLPKDRFSAERLKGVDSTLKIQPAKLEDSAVYLCASSLIFSGRAHEQFFGPGTRLTVL.

This sequence joins TRBV11-2 and TRBJ1-2; perhaps TRBD1 as D (5 bases). V was cut by 5 bases and J by 0 bases, with 7 bases left in between. Germline V gene sequence: CDR1 SGHAT, CDR2 FQNNGV. The CDR3 is 13 amino acids. The CDR3 region is CASSQGANYGYTF. The DNA of the CDR3 is TGTGCCAGCAGCCAGGGAGCTAACTATGGCTACACCTTC.

The chain combines TRBV2 with TRBJ1-6; possible D gene TRBD1, 5 bases. Germline V CDR1 and CDR2: SNHLY, FYNNEI. Trimming left V 5 bases short and J 7 bases short, with 18 bases between. This CDR3 has 16 residues. CDR3 DNA: TGTGCCAGCAGTATCCGGGACCCTTGGGGGAATTCACCCCTCCACTTT. Translation: CASSIRDPWGNSPLHF. Full variable domain (rest looked up from reference TRBV2 and TRBJ1-6): EPEVTQTPSHQVTQMGQEVILRCVPISNHLYFYWYRQILGQKVEFLVSFYNNEISEKSEIFDDQFSVERPDGSNFTLKIRSTKLEDSAMYFCASSIRDPWGNSPLHFGNGTRLTVT.

V gene TRBV18 combines with J gene TRBJ2-7; TRBD2 agrees at 10 bases. There are 15 residues in the CDR3. Trimming cost V 1 base and J 2 bases; bases outside gene matches: 2. Per the germline V gene, CDR1 is KGHSH and CDR2 is LQKENI. The DNA of the CDR3 is TGTGCCAGCTCACCACGGAGCGGGGGGGCCTACGAGCAGTACGTC. Protein: CASSPRSGGAYEQYV.

This clone showed up just once. The J gene is TRBJ2-7, the V gene TRBV2, with 7 bases fitting TRBD1. Per the germline V gene, CDR1 is SNHLY and CDR2 is FYNNEI. Trimming cost V 6 bases and J 6 bases; bases outside gene matches: 8. CDR3 length: 13 amino acids. CDR3 in amino acids: CASRIDRAGEQYV. In DNA, the CDR3 is TGTGCCAGCAGGATCGACAGGGCCGGCGAGCAGTACGTC.